The 31 T cell receptor beta chains given below trace back to one sample, sequenced in a study of patients and donors after allogeneic stem cell transplantation. TCRdb ran MiXCR on the RT-PCR reads and lists one entry per CDR3 protein. The sample consists of about 960,000 distinct CDR3 sequences, more than 15% of them appearing once. The sample taken for sequencing was blood, either unsorted or a sorted T cell fraction (not recorded which). These receptors originate from a human donor who was either an allogeneic HSCT recipient or a stem cell or donor lymphocyte infusion donor (not recorded which). It is not recorded whose cells these are; they may come from a transplant donor.

This rearrangement joins TRBV20-1 to TRBJ2-6, with 9 bases matching TRBD2. CDR3 length: 17 residues. V dropped 0 bases and J dropped 1; count of bases not matched to a gene: 4. Per germline, CDR1 DFQATT and CDR2 SNEGSKA (reference sequence). The CDR3 protein is CSARDSGGRSGANVLTF. CDR3 nucleotides: TGCAGTGCTAGAGATAGCGGGGGCAGGTCTGGGGCCAACGTCCTGACTTTC.

The table lists this clonotype with a few counts. The chain couples TRBV4-3 to TRBJ1-6; possibly TRBD1 for D (5 bases). V was pared by 1 base and J by 7 bases, with 8 bases between. The CDR3 has 14 residues. The V gene's germline CDR1 is LGHNA and CDR2 YSLEER. The CDR3 is CASSQAAGNSPLHF. The CDR3 DNA is TGCGCCAGCAGCCAAGCGGCAGGGAATTCACCCCTCCACTTT.

In its sample, this clonotype was seen a few times. The chain uses TRBV20-1 and TRBJ1-4; 9 bases line up with TRBD1. V shed 5 bases and J 0 bases; nucleotides not matched to a gene: 7. Germline V gene data show CDR1 as DFQATT and CDR2 as SNEGSKA (reference sequence). The CDR3 loop spans 16 amino acids. The CDR3 loop reads CSAQQGAWATNEKLFF. DNA of the CDR3: TGCAGTGCTCAACAGGGGGCTTGGGCAACTAATGAAAAACTGTTTTTT.

This chain links TRBV6-1 with TRBJ2-3, with D unclear. CDR3 length: 13 amino acids. V lost 3 bases, J lost 10 bases, and 14 bases lay in between. The V gene's germline CDR1 is MNHNS and CDR2 SASEGT. In nucleotides, the CDR3 is TGTGCCAGCAGTGATCAAGGCGGTAAGGCGCAGTATTTT. Amino acid sequence: CASSDQGGKAQYF.

The chain uses TRBV3-1 and TRBJ2-3, with D unresolved. CDR3 length equals 16 residues. Germline V gene data show CDR1 as LGHDT and CDR2 as YNNKEL (reference sequence). Trimming left V 1 base short and J 5 bases short, with 16 bases between. This CDR3 is CASSQALGVGGDTQYF. The CDR3, as DNA: TGTGCCAGCAGCCAAGCATTAGGTGTCGGTGGAGATACGCAGTATTTT.

This clonotype has a handful of counts. V usage is TRBV4-3 and J usage is TRBJ2-1; D is ambiguous. The ends were cut back, 0 bases at V and 0 bases at J, with 9 bases in the middle. Germline assignment: CDR1 LGHNA and CDR2 YSLEER. The CDR3 totals 16 residues. The CDR3 reads CASSQDRASSYNEQFF. The CDR3 coding sequence is TGCGCCAGCAGCCAAGACCGGGCTAGCTCCTACAATGAGCAGTTCTTC.

V and J are TRBV20-1 and TRBJ2-5; 13 bases match TRBD2. Germline V gene lookup returns CDR1 DFQATT and CDR2 SNEGSKA (reference sequence). This CDR3 is 15 amino acids long. Trimming took 0 bases from V and 6 from J; bases not matched to a gene: 4. The CDR3 loop reads CSAREGTSGAKTQYF. The CDR3 DNA is TGCAGTGCTAGAGAGGGGACTAGCGGGGCAAAGACCCAGTACTTC.

The rearrangement joins TRBV6-1 to TRBJ1-4; D possibly corresponds to TRBD1 (6 bases). V lost 7 bases and J 4 bases, leaving 13 bases between the germline ends. This CDR3 has 14 amino acids. In germline, CDR1 is MNHNS, CDR2 SASEGT. The CDR3 DNA reads as TGTGCCAGCATCCAACAGGGAGTTAATGAAAAACTGTTTTTT. Encoded protein: CASIQQGVNEKLFF.

This sequence joins TRBV2 and TRBJ1-5, with D hard to call. Germline V gene lookup returns CDR1 SNHLY and CDR2 FYNNEI. The V end lost 8 bases, the J end lost 5 bases, and 13 bases lay between the germline ends. This CDR3 contains 13 residues. The CDR3 sequence: CASGPGRYQPQHF. The CDR3 nucleotides are TGTGCCAGCGGGCCGGGAAGGTATCAGCCCCAGCATTTT.

This clonotype was counted between two and nine times. The V gene is TRBV7-9, the J gene TRBJ2-7; D tentatively reads TRBD1 or TRBD2 (6 bases each). Germline CDR1 is SEHNR and CDR2 is FQNEAQ (reference sequence). The V end lost 0 bases, the J end lost 2 bases, and 11 bases lay between the germline ends. The CDR3 extends over 15 amino acids. The CDR3 loop is CASSLAGGLTYEQYF. CDR3 in DNA: TGTGCCAGCAGCTTAGCTGGGGGGCTCACCTACGAGCAGTACTTC.

The chain employs TRBV7-9 and TRBJ2-3, with D possibly matching TRBD2 (5 bases). CDR3 size: 16 residues. V was clipped by 0 bases and J by 4 bases, with 14 bases between them. Germline CDR1 and CDR2: SEHNR and FQNEAQ (reference sequence). CDR3: CASSLADGTRSDTQYF. In DNA form, the CDR3 reads TGTGCCAGCAGCTTAGCCGACGGCACTAGGTCAGATACGCAGTATTTT.

The sample holds a few counts of this clonotype. The V gene is TRBV20-1, the J gene TRBJ2-7; 8 bases line up with TRBD2. Germline V gene sequence: CDR1 DFQATT, CDR2 SNEGSKA (reference sequence). The CDR3 has 15 residues. V was clipped by 3 bases and J by 0 bases; unmatched bases: 7. The CDR3 protein is CSARPKRETSYEQYF. CDR3 bases: TGCAGTGCTAGGCCAAAGCGGGAGACCTCCTACGAGCAGTACTTC.

This clonotype came up a few times. The V and J genes are TRBV5-1 and TRBJ1-2; D gene ambiguous. CDR1 is SGHRS and CDR2 is YFSETQ in the germline V gene. V lost 1 base, J lost 5 bases, and 9 bases lay in between. The CDR3 length is 13 residues. DNA for the CDR3: TGCGCCAGCAGCTTGAGGGTTACTTATGGCTACACCTTC. Its protein product is CASSLRVTYGYTF.

This clonotype was detected a few times. The chain combines TRBV5-1 with TRBJ2-3; 14 nucleotides agree with TRBD2. After removal of 3 bases from V and 0 bases from J, the junction contained 6 bases not matched to a gene. This CDR3 is built from 18 residues. Germline V gene lookup returns CDR1 SGHRS and CDR2 YFSETQ. The CDR3 DNA is TGCGCCAGCAGCTCCGGACTAGCGGGGGGTCCTAGCACAGATACGCAGTATTTT. It specifies CASSSGLAGGPSTDTQYF.

This clonotype was counted a few times. The J gene is TRBJ2-1, the V gene TRBV2; D is uncertain. The CDR3 runs 13 residues. CDR1 is SNHLY, CDR2 FYNNEI, per germline. Deletions cut 4 bases from V and 13 bases from J, with 17 bases between. This chain's CDR3 is CASSAFAGSPQFF. In DNA, the CDR3 is TGTGCCAGCAGTGCTTTTGCTGGCTCCCCCCAGTTCTTC.

Only a few counts were recorded for this clonotype. V and J are TRBV6-2 or TRBV6-3 and TRBJ2-6, with TRBD2 matching 8 bases. Germline values: CDR1 MNHEY, CDR2 SVGEGT. The J segment lost 3 bases and the V segment lost 2 bases, leaving 3 bases of the junction unmatched. The CDR3 has 16 amino acids. The CDR3 loop is CASSYGTSNGANVLTF. The CDR3 DNA reads TGTGCCAGCAGTTACGGGACTAGTAATGGGGCCAACGTCCTGACTTTC.

The J gene is TRBJ2-3, the V gene TRBV30, with TRBD2 identical over 8 bases. V trimming: 5 bases; J trimming: 6 bases; junction bases outside the gene matches: 10. Germline lookup yields CDR1 GTSNPN and CDR2 SVGIG (reference sequence). The CDR3 totals 14 residues. This CDR3 reads CAWGGLAPSDTQYF. The CDR3 DNA sequence: TGTGCCTGGGGAGGACTAGCCCCTTCCGATACGCAGTATTTT. Using reference TRBV30 and TRBJ2-3 for the parts outside the CDR3, the full variable domain is SQTIHQWPATLVQPVGSPLSLECTVEGTSNPNLYWYRQAAGRGLQLLFYSVGIGQISSEVPQNLSASRPQDRQFILSSKKLLLSDSGFYLCAWGGLAPSDTQYFGPGTRLTVL.

This chain uses TRBV7-9 with TRBJ2-2; D remains unclear. The CDR3 runs to 14 residues. The V and J ends lost 5 bases and 5 bases respectively, with 12 bases between them. Looked up from germline, CDR1 is SEHNR and CDR2 is FQNEAQ (reference sequence). The DNA for the CDR3 is TGTGCCAGCAGCCTAGACTCGCCAACCGGGGAGCTGTTTTTT. Protein: CASSLDSPTGELFF.

This clonotype was found a few times. The V gene is TRBV4-2, the J gene TRBJ2-5; 9 positions agree with TRBD2. Germline CDR1 LGHNA, CDR2 YNFKEQ. J was trimmed by 0 bases and V by 3 bases; bases with no gene match: 8. CDR3 length: 17 residues. CDR3 loop: CASSQDKAGGHQETQYF. The CDR3 DNA is TGTGCCAGCAGCCAGGACAAAGCGGGAGGACACCAAGAGACCCAGTACTTC.

This clonotype was seen a few times. The gene calls are TRBV5-1 and TRBJ2-5; D not resolved. V lost 8 bases and J lost 5, with 16 bases in between. Germline CDR1 is SGHRS and CDR2 is YFSETQ. This CDR3 spans 13 amino acids. The CDR3 sequence is CASRVGKAETQYF. The CDR3 DNA reads TGCGCCAGTAGGGTGGGGAAAGCTGAGACCCAGTACTTC.

In its sample, this clonotype was seen a few times. This chain links TRBV18 with TRBJ2-5; D is uncertain. In germline, CDR1 is KGHSH, CDR2 LQKENI. V lost 3 bases and J 0 bases, leaving 5 bases between the germline ends. This CDR3 is 13 amino acids long. This chain's CDR3 is CASSPEYQETQYF. The CDR3 nucleotides read TGTGCCAGCTCACCCGAGTACCAAGAGACCCAGTACTTC.

This clonotype came up many times. The chain combines TRBV9 with TRBJ1-4; 7 bases map to TRBD1. The CDR3 runs to 13 residues. V lost 3 bases, J lost 8 bases, and 4 bases stayed unmatched. Looked up from germline, CDR1 is SGDLS and CDR2 is YYNGEE. The CDR3 loop reads CASSAGTEEKLFF. Here the CDR3 DNA reads TGTGCCAGCAGCGCCGGGACAGAGGAAAAACTGTTTTTT.

This clonotype was detected a few times. The genes are TRBV27 and TRBJ1-6; D unclear. The CDR3 has 12 residues. V was shortened by 1 base and J by 9 bases, with 4 bases between the two germline ends. Germline V gene data show CDR1 as MNHEY and CDR2 as SMNVEV (reference sequence). CDR3: CASSLFGSPLHF. As DNA, the CDR3 is TGTGCCAGCAGTTTATTTGGTTCACCCCTCCACTTT.

This clonotype was detected many times. The chain is built from TRBV7-8 and TRBJ2-3, with TRBD2 as a possible D gene (5 bases). This CDR3 comprises 16 residues. Germline lookup yields CDR1 SGHVS and CDR2 FQNEAQ. V dropped 5 bases and J dropped 4 bases, with 19 bases sitting between them. The CDR3 sequence: CASSQAGISAADTQYF. CDR3 sequence (DNA): TGTGCCAGCAGCCAGGCCGGGATATCGGCCGCAGATACGCAGTATTTT.

This clonotype occurred a few times. The V gene is TRBV24-1, the J gene TRBJ2-1; D gene uncertain. CDR3 size: 11 residues. Germline CDR1 is KGHDR and CDR2 is SFDVKD. V was trimmed by 5 bases and J by 10 bases, leaving 8 bases between them. As DNA, the CDR3 is TGTGCCACCAGTGTCGGTTTGGAGCAGTTCTTC. Protein sequence: CATSVGLEQFF.

V is TRBV30 and J is TRBJ2-3; D is uncertain. The ends were cut back, 2 bases at V and 6 bases at J, with 9 bases in the middle. Germline V gene lookup returns CDR1 GTSNPN and CDR2 SVGIG (reference sequence). The CDR3 length is 12 residues. Here the CDR3 DNA reads TGTGCCTGGAGTCGCTATAGGGATACGCAGTATTTT. Its translation is CAWSRYRDTQYF.

The chain has TRBV2 and TRBJ1-3; possibly TRBD1 for D (5 bases). The CDR3 consists of 15 residues. From germline, CDR1 is SNHLY and CDR2 FYNNEI. The V end was cut by 4 bases, the J end by 0 bases, with 10 bases between. For the CDR3, the DNA is TGTGCCAGCAGTGCAGACAGCGGCTCTGGAAACACCATATATTTT. Translation gives CASSADSGSGNTIYF.

This chain connects TRBV11-1 to TRBJ2-1, with 10 bases fitting TRBD2. Per germline, CDR1 SGHAT and CDR2 FQDESV (reference sequence). The CDR3 is 16 amino acids. Trimming cost V 6 bases and J 2 bases; bases outside gene matches: 7. CDR3 sequence (DNA): TGTGCCAGCAGGTATTCCGGGACTAGCGCCTACAATGAGCAGTTCTTC. This encodes CASRYSGTSAYNEQFF.

This clonotype was found a few times. This chain connects TRBV5-1 to TRBJ2-6; D remains ambiguous. Looked up from germline, CDR1 is SGHRS and CDR2 is YFSETQ. The CDR3 runs to 16 residues. V lost 0 bases to trimming and J lost 0 bases, with 7 bases between them. As DNA, the CDR3 is TGCGCCAGCAGCTTGGGACGGTACTCTGGGGCCAACGTCCTGACTTTC. It is translated as CASSLGRYSGANVLTF. The full variable domain, its missing parts supplied by reference TRBV5-1 and TRBJ2-6, is KAGVTQTPRYLIKTRGQQVTLSCSPISGHRSVSWYQQTPGQGLQFLFEYFSETQRNKGNFPGRFSGRQFSNSRSEMNVSTLELGDSALYLCASSLGRYSGANVLTFGAGSRLTVL.

This clonotype was seen at least ten times. DNA for the CDR3: TGTGCCAGCAGCAGAAGAAGGGGCTCCTACAATGAGCAGTTCTTC. As protein: CASSRRRGSYNEQFF. The chain employs TRBV5-6 and TRBJ2-1; possible D gene TRBD1, 5 bases. Germline V gene lookup returns CDR1 SGHDT and CDR2 YYEEEE. The CDR3 is 15 residues long. V was trimmed by 4 bases and J by 0 bases, leaving 11 bases between them.

This clonotype was observed a handful of times. V and J are TRBV24-1 and TRBJ1-2; D call uncertain. The ends were cut back, 6 bases at V and 4 bases at J, with 11 bases in the middle. Germline V gene sequence: CDR1 KGHDR, CDR2 SFDVKD. This CDR3 region has 13 residues. The CDR3 sequence is CATSLKAGYGYTF. CDR3 coding DNA: TGTGCCACCAGTCTCAAAGCAGGCTATGGCTACACCTTC.